This T cell receptor beta chain was sequenced in a study of shared clonotypes between healthy human individuals. Study-level points and caveats: Naive CD4 clonotypes overlapped across a few donors at roughly 5.1%.

The CD4+ fraction was divided into a CD45RA+ naive subset and a CD45RA-negative memory subset. CDR1 is LGHNA and CDR2 is YSLEER in the germline V gene. The V gene lost 0 bases and the J gene lost 5 bases, with 20 bases spanning the gap. CDR3 size: 19 residues. Authors' analysis steps: Junction-only immunoSEQ data arrived without quality scores, meaning filtering differed. Libraries were prepared by immunoSEQ multiplex PCR; TCRdb keeps only in-frame clonotypes and omits some of them. D and trimming come from the DNA, and the V and J calls and clone size come from that table. The sample holds some 1 million clones, 65% to 75% seen once. On this clone: Its antigen is currently unknown.

Material for sequencing was memory CD4+ T cells sorted from blood. The subset denotes: CD45RA-negative fraction. The V call is TRBV4-3, the J call TRBJ2-6, with D uncertain. The TCR was taken from a man aged 18 to 29 in good health. The CDR3 region has the DNA TGCGCCAGCAGCCAAGATGGAACCTCAGGCACTCCCCGGGCCAACGTCCTGACTTTC. This codes for CASSQDGTSGTPRANVLTF.